The entry below describes one T cell receptor beta chain. Its antigen is currently unknown. The PCR used 60 Vbeta and 13 Jbeta primers. Sequencing used immunoSEQ multiplex PCR; TCRdb keeps in-frame clones, though not all of them. The table includes tens of thousands of clones, roughly 80% detected once. This specimen belongs to a study of cytomegalovirus exposure and HLA in healthy donors. Points from the study as a whole: Serostatus for CMV was the only available immune exposure information.

V was trimmed by 0 bases and J by 4 bases, leaving 14 bases between them. This CDR3 is 16 amino acids long. Germline assignment: CDR1 SGHTA and CDR2 FQGNSA. The specimen was PBMCs. V and J are TRBV7-2 and TRBJ2-3, with a tentative D call TRBD1 (5 bases). The TCR comes from a man aged 25 to 40 in good health and CMV-seropositive. Written as DNA, the CDR3 is TGTGCCAGCAGCTTAGCGGTCGCAGGGCCTGCAGATACGCAGTATTTT. Translating it yields CASSLAVAGPADTQYF. The entire variable domain, with the rest obtained from reference TRBV7-2 and TRBJ2-3, is as follows: GAGVSQSPSNKVTEKGKDVELRCDPISGHTALYWYRQSLGQGLEFLIYFQGNSAPDKSGLPSDRFSAERTGGSVSTLTIQRTQQEDSAVYLCASSLAVAGPADTQYFGPGTRLTVL.